This paragraph reports one TCR beta chain. Its matching antigen is unknown. This entry comes from a study of T cells expressing NK-cell markers. About the research overall: Of eight sequenced donors, seven were HCMV-seropositive and one HCMV-seronegative.

Study conclusions and caveats: As a fraction of CD8+ T cells, dominant NKG2C+ clonotypes reached about 1.0-8% in roughly 6 donors.

CDR1 and CDR2 (germline): MGHRA, YSYEKL. This CDR3 comprises 15 residues. With the 5' RACE reads reprocessed, TCRdb shows one record per CDR3 protein and no DNA. The sample table includes about 460,000 distinct CDR3 sequences. Sequencing was done on a sample of blood T cells: a sorted CD56 or NKG2C T cell subset, CD4+ or CD8+ T cells, or bulk PBMC T cells (not recorded which). This TCR was recovered from a woman aged 50 to 60 in good health. This sequence joins TRBV4-1 and TRBJ1-2; as DNA is missing, the TRBD1 call by TCRdb cannot be tested. CDR3 in amino acids: CASSPPVAVGYGYTF.